This T cell receptor (beta chain) was found in a study of tumor-infiltrating lymphocytes in primary liver carcinoma (dated by TCRdb to the late 2010s). Some background on the complete study: Hepatocellular carcinoma (four) or combined HCC and intrahepatic cholangiocarcinoma (one) was present in the five patients, who were three men and two women aged 30 to 69 years. A total of about 35 specimens from 5 patients, comprising around 25 tumor regions, 5 adjacent noncancerous liver tissues and 5 peripheral blood samples, were covered by TCRbeta repertoire sequencing. The tumors of the five patients were staged as T1-T3 N0M0, with maximum diameters ranging from roughly 4 to 10 cm. Samples yielded roughly 3.5 to 7.13 million productive TCRbeta reads; read depth did not differ significantly between tissue types. To link TCRbeta repertoire diversity to the local molecular phenotype, the approximately 25 tumor region samples were profiled with Agilent mRNA microarrays. Technical replicate repertoires showed high reproducibility, with mean shared-clone rates around 0.9 and correlation coefficients above 0.95. TCRbeta repertoire sequencing, expression microarrays and whole-exome sequencing were combined in the study across five regions of each liver tumor, with adjacent normal tissue and blood also included.

The germline V gene (reference sequence) supplies CDR1 MNHNY and CDR2 SVGAGI. The CDR3 starts with the cysteine, ends with the phenylalanine, and has 13 residues. The retained sequence is limited to the CDR3, 39 bases, with the frame set at the first base. Using a constant-region primer and ProtoScript II reverse transcriptase, TCRbeta-specific cDNA was reverse-transcribed from 400 to 550 ng total RNA. TCRbeta libraries were built with three nested multiplex PCR rounds, a slightly modified ARM-PCR procedure. The first two PCR rounds used multiplex TRBV1-TRBV30 forward primers with a Cbeta reverse primer, each for 10 to 11 cycles. Sample barcodes and Illumina adapters were attached in a final 25-cycle PCR using Deep VentR polymerase. Before sequencing, amplicons of 200-500 bp were gel-purified using a QIAquick gel extraction kit. An Illumina HiSeq 2500 was used to sequence the TCRbeta amplicons, generating 250-bp paired-end reads. Turning to the authors' computational methods: To recover full CDR3 sequences, reads were quality-trimmed using Trimmomatic v0.33 and paired reads were then merged using FLASH v1.2.11. MiGEC v1.2.1b assigned V, D and J germline segments to the rearranged TCRbeta sequences. VDJtools v1.0.0 computed clonotype statistics and Shannon-Wiener diversity indices. Except for diversity analysis, only each sample's 250 most abundant clonotypes were used in subsequent analyses to reduce sampling bias. Through fastp at Q25 and MiXCR, TCRdb rebuilt clones from the public reads, retaining in-frame beta chains. Every CDR3 protein is listed once, alongside the most common genes and DNA of its rows. Clone size and V and J calls follow TCRdb, not the original study. A total of roughly 190,000 distinct CDR3 sequences appear in this sample, over 80% of them only once. In total, the top ten clones hold 15% to 20% of the sample.

Broader findings and caveats from the paper: Only about 8-24% of top clones were present in all five regions of a tumor, suggesting spatial heterogeneity of tumor-infiltrating T cells. Because only the TCR beta chain was sequenced and unpaired alpha chains were not captured, true repertoire diversity is likely underestimated. Repertoire overlap was higher between tumor regions (mean roughly 35%) than tumor-adjacent (approximately 17%) or tumor-blood (approximately 14%) pairs, consistent with antigen-driven expansion. Because the samples were bulk and unsorted, CD4+ and CD8+ T cell repertoires could not be compared. The study included only a few patients, and the authors note findings should be validated in a larger study. A significantly larger repertoire fraction was made up by the top 250 clones in tumors than in blood (p = 0.039).

Total RNA and DNA were co-extracted without cell sorting from approximately 20-30 mg of bulk tissue using the AllPrep DNA/RNA mini kit. Surgical resection was performed in China between 2015 and early 2016 on about 5 patients with histopathologically diagnosed primary liver carcinoma. Patients had chronic HBV infection and were treatment-naive at sampling. Five spatially separated regions were sampled per tumor: superior, inferior, left-lateral and right-lateral poles, plus the tumor centre. Histological examination found more than 80% viable tumor cells in every tumor sample. Fresh tumor and adjacent tissue pieces were bisected; one half was stored in RNAlater at -80°C, the other sent for histology. In the case of this clonotype: Its antigen is currently not known. One junction end disagrees with the germline gene, perhaps due to a read error.

The chain is encoded by TRBV6-6 joined to TRBJ2-5; the D gene cannot be resolved reliably. This sequence was found in a man in his forties with primary liver carcinoma and hepatitis B virus infection. Sequenced: tumor tissue from primary liver carcinoma. The CDR3 protein is CASSYLDQETQYF. DNA sequence: TGTGCCAGCAGTTACCTGGATCAAGAGACGCAGTACTTC.